Listed below are T cell receptor beta chains from one sample, sequenced in a study of blood T cell repertoires in COVID-19. Generated by immunoSEQ multiplex PCR, the TCRdb table keeps only in-frame clones and is missing some. The top ten hold around 4% of the sample, which has 95,000 to 150,000 clones, almost 90% seen once. The sequenced sample consisted of peripheral blood. These receptors were collected from a woman aged 60 to 75 with COVID-19, enrolled during active disease. The CDR3 runs from the conserved cysteine through the conserved F or W. The D gene is left open where the match is weak. The size entry is marked missing in some rows and otherwise reads once, few, many or a size class.

TRBV18,TRBD1,.,TRBJ2-2,TGTGCCAGCTCACTAGGACAGGGGAACACCGGGGAGCTGTTTTTT,CASSLGQGNTGELFF
TRBV5-4,TRBD1,.,TRBJ2-7,TGTGCCAGCAGCTTGGCGGGACAGGGGTCCTACGAGCAGTACTTC,CASSLAGQGSYEQYF
TRBV4-3,TRBD1,.,TRBJ2-7,TGCGCCAGCAGCCAAGGGTATCGAGAAGGGACAGGTTCCTACGAGCAGTACTTC,CASSQGYREGTGSYEQYF
TRBV24-1,TRBD2,.,TRBJ2-2,TGTGCCACCAGTGTGGCGGGGGGCACCGGGGAGCTGTTTTTT,CATSVAGGTGELFF
TRBV18,TRBD1,.,TRBJ2-5,TGTGCCAGCTCACCGGGACAGGGGACTGAGACCCAGTACTTC,CASSPGQGTETQYF
TRBV24-1,.,.,TRBJ2-7,TGTGCCACCAGTGAACCCAGGGGAACCTACGAGCAGTACTTC,CATSEPRGTYEQYF
TRBV7-2,TRBD1,.,TRBJ2-1,TGTGCCAGCAGCCGGGACAGCCTCTCCCTTACCTACAATGAGCAGTTCTTC,CASSRDSLSLTYNEQFF
TRBV21-1,.,.,TRBJ2-2,TGTGCCAGCAGCAAATTAGTGGGCCAGAACACCGGGGAGCTGTTTTTT,CASSKLVGQNTGELFF
TRBV6-5,TRBD1,.,TRBJ2-1,TGTGCCAGCAGGCAAACGGGACAGGTGGGCAATGAGCAGTTCTTC,CASRQTGQVGNEQFF
TRBV11-2,.,.,TRBJ2-5,TGTGCCAGCAGCTTAAGGGGTCGGGTCATAGAGACCCAGTACTTC,CASSLRGRVIETQYF
TRBV11-1,TRBD1,.,TRBJ2-7,TGTGCCAGCAGCAAAGGGACAGCACACTACGAGCAGTACTTC,CASSKGTAHYEQYF
TRBV4-3,.,.,TRBJ2-7,TGCGCCAGCAGCCAAGGGACAGCGTCCTCCTACGAGCAGTACTTC,CASSQGTASSYEQYF
TRBV18,TRBD1,.,TRBJ1-1,TGTGCCAGCTCACCACGGACAGGGGGTGATGAAGCTTTCTTT,CASSPRTGGDEAFF
TRBV5-6,.,once,TRBJ2-7,TGTGCCAGCAGCTTGGTACAGGCCTACTCCTACGAGCAGTACTTC,CASSLVQAYSYEQYF
TRBV10-3,TRBD1,.,TRBJ1-2,TGTGCCAGCTGGGACAGCTTACCCCGTTATGGCTACACCTTC,CASWDSLPRYGYTF
TRBV9,TRBD1,.,TRBJ1-1,TGTGCCAGCAGCGTCGGACAGGGGGCGGTCGACACTGAAGCTTTCTTT,CASSVGQGAVDTEAFF
TRBV19,.,once,TRBJ1-5,TGTGCCAGTAGGGGGAGGGATCAGCCCCAGCATTTT,CASRGRDQPQHF
TRBV27,.,.,TRBJ1-2,TGTGCCAGCAGTTTATCCGAGAGCTATGGCTACACCTTC,CASSLSESYGYTF
TRBV5-6,TRBD2,.,TRBJ2-2,TGTGCCAGCAGCCTCGAGCGGGGCCTAAACACCGGGGAGCTGTTTTTT,CASSLERGLNTGELFF
TRBV6-5,TRBD1,.,TRBJ1-1,TGTGCCAGCAGTTCCTCAGGGGGCGCGGTCACTGAAGCTTTCTTT,CASSSSGGAVTEAFF
TRBV4-2,.,.,TRBJ2-7,TGTGCCAGCAGCCCCGGGTCCGGCAGGGTTAGCGAGCAGTACTTC,CASSPGSGRVSEQYF
TRBV5-1,.,.,TRBJ1-5,TGCGCCAGCAGCTTGGACTCTTTTAGCAATCAGCCCCAGCATTTT,CASSLDSFSNQPQHF
TRBV7-9,TRBD1,.,TRBJ1-2,TGTGCCAGCAGCCAAGGTGGACAGGGATCGGGCTACACCTTC,CASSQGGQGSGYTF
TRBV4-1,TRBD2,.,TRBJ2-7,TGCGCCAGCAGCGTGACTAGCGACTACGAGCAGTACTTC,CASSVTSDYEQYF
TRBV11-2,.,.,TRBJ2-1,TGTGCCAGCAGCCCATACAGGAACTACAATGAGCAGTTCTTC,CASSPYRNYNEQFF
TRBV30,TRBD1,.,TRBJ1-1,TGTGCCTATACCCTACAGGGGACCACTGAAGCTTTCTTT,CAYTLQGTTEAFF
TRBV6-5,.,.,TRBJ1-1,TGTGCCAGCAGTAGAGAGGGCCAGTTTGAAGCTTTCTTT,CASSREGQFEAFF
TRBV7-3,.,.,TRBJ2-1,TGTGCCAGCAGCCCAAGTACGGTTAATGAGCAGTTCTTC,CASSPSTVNEQFF
TRBV5-8,TRBD1,.,TRBJ1-3,TGTGCCAGCAGCTTCCGACAGGGGAACACCATATATTTT,CASSFRQGNTIYF
TRBV9,TRBD1,.,TRBJ1-5,TGTGCCAGCAGCGTGACAGGGGGCGTTCAGCCCCAGCATTTT,CASSVTGGVQPQHF
TRBV7-9,TRBD1,.,TRBJ1-4,TGTGCCAGCAGCTCGAGCCGGACAGGGAAAAACGAAAAACTGTTTTTT,CASSSSRTGKNEKLFF
TRBV4-2,.,.,TRBJ2-7,TGTGCCAGCAGCCAAGGGAGAGGGTCGTACGAGCAGTACTTC,CASSQGRGSYEQYF
TRBV13,.,.,TRBJ1-2,TGTGCCAGCAGCCTAACAAACAGGGCAGAGGACTATGGCTACACCTTC,CASSLTNRAEDYGYTF
TRBV27,TRBD1,few,TRBJ1-6,TGTGCCAGCAGTTTATCGACGGGACAGGGGATGGGTTCACCCCTCCACTTT,CASSLSTGQGMGSPLHF
TRBV7-9,.,.,TRBJ1-2,TGTGCCAGCAGCTCCCCTGATGGCTACACCTTC,CASSSPDGYTF
TRBV2,.,.,TRBJ2-6,TGTGCCAGCAGTCAACAGGGGAGGTCTGGGGCCAACGTCCTGACTTTC,CASSQQGRSGANVLTF
TRBV27,TRBD2,.,TRBJ2-1,TGTGCCAGCAGTCGCGGGACTAGCGGGTCCTTCAATGAGCAGTTCTTC,CASSRGTSGSFNEQFF
TRBV19,.,once,TRBJ1-1,TGTGCCAGTAGTTCTAGCTGGAAGAACACTGAAGCTTTCTTT,CASSSSWKNTEAFF
TRBV11-3,TRBD1,.,TRBJ1-1,TGTGCCAGCAGCCTAACGGGACAGGGGAACACTGAAGCTTTCTTT,CASSLTGQGNTEAFF
TRBV19,TRBD2,few,TRBJ2-1,TGTGCCAGTAGTATACTGACTAGCGCCTCCTACAATGAGCAGTTCTTC,CASSILTSASYNEQFF
TRBV7-3,.,.,TRBJ1-2,TGTGCCAGCAGCCCCATGGGGCAGGGAAGCTATGGCTACACCTTC,CASSPMGQGSYGYTF
TRBV5-1,.,.,TRBJ2-2,TGCGCCAGTACAAACCTGGGGGCGGCGAACACCGGGGAGCTGTTTTTT,CASTNLGAANTGELFF
TRBV5-6,.,once,TRBJ2-4,TGTGCCAGCAGCTTTTTGAGGAAAGCCAAAAACATTCAGTACTTC,CASSFLRKAKNIQYF
TRBV2,.,.,TRBJ1-1,TGTGCCAGCAGTGAAGGTGTCAGGGTGAACACTGAAGCTTTCTTT,CASSEGVRVNTEAFF
TRBV7-2,.,.,TRBJ2-7,TGTGCCAGCAGCTCCCGTCTCTCCTACGAGCAGTACTTC,CASSSRLSYEQYF
TRBV2,TRBD2,.,TRBJ2-5,TGTGCCAGCAGAGCGGGAGGCCAAGAGACCCAGTACTTC,CASRAGGQETQYF
TRBV13,TRBD2,.,TRBJ2-5,TGTGCCAGCAGCTTAGGAAGCGGGGGACAAGAGACCCAGTACTTC,CASSLGSGGQETQYF
TRBV6-6,.,.,TRBJ1-1,TGTGCCAGCAGTTCAGGGGCTAACACTGAAGCTTTCTTT,CASSSGANTEAFF
TRBV5-6,TRBD1,.,TRBJ2-7,TGTGCCAGCAGCTTGGGACAGGGGGTGGACGAGCAGTACTTC,CASSLGQGVDEQYF
TRBV10-3,.,.,TRBJ1-3,TGTGCCATCAGTGAGCTAGGGGCGCCCTCTGGAAACACCATATATTTT,CAISELGAPSGNTIYF
TRBV19,.,.,TRBJ1-1,TGTGCCAGTAGTATCTCTGGGGCCGGGAACACTGAAGCTTTCTTT,CASSISGAGNTEAFF
TRBV18,TRBD2,.,TRBJ2-2,TGTGCCAGCTCACCGAGCAGGGAGGGCACCGGGGAGCTGTTTTTT,CASSPSREGTGELFF
TRBV7-2,TRBD1,.,TRBJ2-2,TGTGCCAGCAGTCGCGACGGGACAGGGGTCGGGGAGCTGTTTTTT,CASSRDGTGVGELFF
TRBV18,.,.,TRBJ2-1,TGTGCCAGCTCACCTGCGGAGAGCTCCTACAATGAGCAGTTCTTC,CASSPAESSYNEQFF
TRBV6-2/TRBV6-3,TRBD2,.,TRBJ2-7,TGTGCCAGCAGTTACTCCATGGGTAGCGGGCTCGCAGGTCTCTACGAGCAGTACTTC,CASSYSMGSGLAGLYEQYF
TRBV5-1,.,.,TRBJ1-3,TGCGCCAGCAGCTTGGTACCTACCGATATCTCTGGAAACACCATATATTTT,CASSLVPTDISGNTIYF
TRBV24-1,TRBD1,.,TRBJ2-3,TGTGCCACCAGTGAGTCCGGGACAGGCGAGGATACGCAGTATTTT,CATSESGTGEDTQYF